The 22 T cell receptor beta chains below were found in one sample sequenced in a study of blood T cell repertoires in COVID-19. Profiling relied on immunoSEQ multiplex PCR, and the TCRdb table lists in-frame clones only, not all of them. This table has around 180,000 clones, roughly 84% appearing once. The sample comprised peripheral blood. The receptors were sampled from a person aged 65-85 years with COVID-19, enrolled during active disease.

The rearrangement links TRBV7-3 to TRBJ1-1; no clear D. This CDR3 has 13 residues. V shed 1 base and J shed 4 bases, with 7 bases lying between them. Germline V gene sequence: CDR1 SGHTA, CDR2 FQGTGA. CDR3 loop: CASSLSEGTEAFF. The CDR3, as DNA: TGTGCCAGCAGCTTAAGCGAGGGCACTGAAGCTTTCTTT.

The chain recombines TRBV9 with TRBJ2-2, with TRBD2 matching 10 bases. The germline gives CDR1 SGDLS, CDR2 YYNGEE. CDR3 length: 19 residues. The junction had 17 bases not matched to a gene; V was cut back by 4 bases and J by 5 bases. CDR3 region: CASSPESLAGVFGTGELFF. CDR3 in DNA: TGTGCCAGCAGCCCCGAATCCCTAGCGGGAGTATTTGGGACCGGGGAGCTGTTTTTT.

The CDR3 loop reads CASSGSPTYNEQFF. For the CDR3, the DNA is TGTGCCAGCAGTGGGAGCCCGACATACAATGAGCAGTTCTTC. The V call is TRBV6-2 or TRBV6-3, the J call TRBJ2-1; possibly TRBD2 for D (5 bases). Germline V lookup: CDR1 MNHEY, CDR2 SVGEGT. There are 14 residues in the CDR3. V lost 5 bases and J 4 bases, leaving 12 bases between the germline ends.

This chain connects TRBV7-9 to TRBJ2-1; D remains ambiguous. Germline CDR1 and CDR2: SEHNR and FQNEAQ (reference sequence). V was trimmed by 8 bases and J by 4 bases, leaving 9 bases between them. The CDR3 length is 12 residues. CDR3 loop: CASYNGYNEQFF. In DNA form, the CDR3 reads TGTGCCAGCTACAACGGGTACAATGAGCAGTTCTTC.

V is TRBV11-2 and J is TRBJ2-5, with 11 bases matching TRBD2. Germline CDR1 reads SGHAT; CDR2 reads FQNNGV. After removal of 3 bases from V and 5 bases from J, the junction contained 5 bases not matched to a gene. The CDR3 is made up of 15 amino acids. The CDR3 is CASSFTSGSRETQYF. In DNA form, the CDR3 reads TGTGCCAGCAGCTTCACTAGCGGGAGTAGGGAGACCCAGTACTTC.

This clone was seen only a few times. CDR3 in amino acids: CATSRDSSTGTGSRPLHF. Written as DNA, the CDR3 is TGTGCCACCAGCAGAGATAGCTCGACCGGGACAGGGAGCCGACCCCTCCACTTT. The chain recombines TRBV15 with TRBJ1-6; 9 bases fit TRBD1. The V gene end was trimmed by 0 bases and the J gene end by 12 bases; junction bases not matched to a gene: 15. The CDR3 totals 18 residues. Germline V lookup: CDR1 LNHNV, CDR2 YYDKDF (reference sequence).

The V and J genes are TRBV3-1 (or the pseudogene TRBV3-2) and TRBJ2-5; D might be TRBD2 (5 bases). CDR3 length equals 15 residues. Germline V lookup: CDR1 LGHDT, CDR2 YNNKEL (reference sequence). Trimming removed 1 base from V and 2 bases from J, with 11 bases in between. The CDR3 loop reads CASSQGVQRQETQYF. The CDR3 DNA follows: TGTGCCAGCAGCCAAGGTGTCCAGCGGCAAGAGACCCAGTACTTC.

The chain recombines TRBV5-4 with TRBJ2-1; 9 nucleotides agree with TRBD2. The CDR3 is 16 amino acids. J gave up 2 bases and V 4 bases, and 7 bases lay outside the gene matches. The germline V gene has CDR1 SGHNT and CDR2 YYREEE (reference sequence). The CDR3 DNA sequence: TGTGCCAGCAGCCTAGCGGGAACATACACCTACAATGAGCAGTTCTTC. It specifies CASSLAGTYTYNEQFF.

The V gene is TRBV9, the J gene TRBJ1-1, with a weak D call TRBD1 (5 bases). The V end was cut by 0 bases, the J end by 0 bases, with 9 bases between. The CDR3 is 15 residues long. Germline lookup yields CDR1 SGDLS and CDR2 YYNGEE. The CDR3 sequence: CASSVGGPMNTEAFF. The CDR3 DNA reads TGTGCCAGCAGCGTAGGGGGCCCCATGAACACTGAAGCTTTCTTT.

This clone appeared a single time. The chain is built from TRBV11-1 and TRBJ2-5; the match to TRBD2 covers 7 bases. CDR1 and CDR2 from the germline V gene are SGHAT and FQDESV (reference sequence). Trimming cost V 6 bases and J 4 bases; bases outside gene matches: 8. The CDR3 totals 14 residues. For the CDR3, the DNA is TGTGCCAGCAGGTCTCTCGGCGGGGGAGAGACCCAGTACTTC. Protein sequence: CASRSLGGGETQYF.

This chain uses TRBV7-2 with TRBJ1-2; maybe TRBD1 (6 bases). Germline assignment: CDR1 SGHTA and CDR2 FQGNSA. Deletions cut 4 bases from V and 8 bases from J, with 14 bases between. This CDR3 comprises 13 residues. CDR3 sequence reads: CASSSSGGGGYTF. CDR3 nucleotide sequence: TGTGCCAGCAGCTCCTCGGGGGGCGGCGGCTACACCTTC.

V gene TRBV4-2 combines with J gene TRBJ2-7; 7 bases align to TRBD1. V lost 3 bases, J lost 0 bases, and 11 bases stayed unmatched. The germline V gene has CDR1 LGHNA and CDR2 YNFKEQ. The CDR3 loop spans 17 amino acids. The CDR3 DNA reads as TGTGCCAGCAGCCACATGACAGGGCCCCAAACCTCCTACGAGCAGTACTTC. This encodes CASSHMTGPQTSYEQYF.

The CDR3 sequence is CASSLVAGVETQYF. The CDR3 DNA is TGCGCCAGCAGCTTGGTGGCAGGGGTAGAGACCCAGTACTTC. This chain links TRBV5-1 with TRBJ2-5; a possible D gene is TRBD1 (6 bases). CDR3 length: 14 amino acids. Looked up from germline, CDR1 is SGHRS and CDR2 is YFSETQ. Trimming took off 0 bases at V and 4 bases at J, with 10 bases between the two ends.

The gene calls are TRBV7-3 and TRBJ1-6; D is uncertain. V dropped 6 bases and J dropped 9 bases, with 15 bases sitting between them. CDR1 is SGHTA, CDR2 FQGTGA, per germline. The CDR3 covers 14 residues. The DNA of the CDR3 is TGTGCCAGCAGTCTATCCCCATTTTCTTCACCCCTCCACTTT. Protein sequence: CASSLSPFSSPLHF.

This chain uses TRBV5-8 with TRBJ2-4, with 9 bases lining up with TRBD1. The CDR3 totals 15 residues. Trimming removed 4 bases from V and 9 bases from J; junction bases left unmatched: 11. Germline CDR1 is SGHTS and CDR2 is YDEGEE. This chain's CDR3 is CASSRTGQGQGIQYF. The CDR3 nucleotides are TGTGCCAGCAGCAGAACGGGACAGGGTCAGGGCATTCAGTACTTC.

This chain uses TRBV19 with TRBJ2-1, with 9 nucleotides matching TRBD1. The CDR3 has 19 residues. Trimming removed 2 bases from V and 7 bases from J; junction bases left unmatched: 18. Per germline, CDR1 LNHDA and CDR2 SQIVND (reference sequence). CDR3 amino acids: CASSISSTAGTGIRNEQFF. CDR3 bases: TGTGCCAGTAGTATATCGTCAACGGCCGGGACAGGGATCAGGAATGAGCAGTTCTTC.

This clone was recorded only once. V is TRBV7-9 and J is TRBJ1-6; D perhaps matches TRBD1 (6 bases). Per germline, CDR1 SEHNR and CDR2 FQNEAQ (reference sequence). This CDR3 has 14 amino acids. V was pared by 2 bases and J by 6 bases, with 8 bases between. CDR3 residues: CASSLRTANSPLHF. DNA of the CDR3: TGTGCCAGCAGCTTACGGACAGCTAATTCACCCCTCCACTTT. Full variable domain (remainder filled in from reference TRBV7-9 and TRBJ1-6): DTGVSQNPRHKITKRGQNVTFRCDPISEHNRLYWYRQTLGQGPEFLTYFQNEAQLEKSRLLSDRFSAERPKGSFSTLEIQRTEQGDSAMYLCASSLRTANSPLHFGNGTRLTVT.

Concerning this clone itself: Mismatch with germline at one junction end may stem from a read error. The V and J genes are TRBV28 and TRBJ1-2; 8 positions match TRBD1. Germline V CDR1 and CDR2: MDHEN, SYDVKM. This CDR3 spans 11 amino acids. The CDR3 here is CATGGINGYTF. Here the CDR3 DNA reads TGCGCTACAGGGGGGATCAATGGCTACACCTTC.

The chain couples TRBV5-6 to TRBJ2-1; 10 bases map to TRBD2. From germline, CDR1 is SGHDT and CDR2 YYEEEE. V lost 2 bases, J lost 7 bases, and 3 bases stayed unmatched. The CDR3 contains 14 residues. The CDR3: CASSLTSGANEQFF. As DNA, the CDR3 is TGTGCCAGCAGCTTAACTAGCGGGGCGAATGAGCAGTTCTTC.

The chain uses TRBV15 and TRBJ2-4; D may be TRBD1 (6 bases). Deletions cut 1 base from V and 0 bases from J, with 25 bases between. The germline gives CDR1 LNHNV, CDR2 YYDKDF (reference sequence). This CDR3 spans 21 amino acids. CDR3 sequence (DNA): TGTGCCACCAGCAGAGGCGGAACAGGGCGAGAGTTAGCTGTAGCCAAAAACATTCAGTACTTC. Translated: CATSRGGTGRELAVAKNIQYF.

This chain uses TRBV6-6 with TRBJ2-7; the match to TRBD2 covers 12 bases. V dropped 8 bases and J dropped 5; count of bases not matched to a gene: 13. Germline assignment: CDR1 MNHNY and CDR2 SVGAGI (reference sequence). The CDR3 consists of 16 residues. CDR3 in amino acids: CASSNARTSGKDEQYF. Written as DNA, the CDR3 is TGTGCCAGCTCCAACGCGCGGACTAGCGGGAAGGACGAGCAGTACTTC.

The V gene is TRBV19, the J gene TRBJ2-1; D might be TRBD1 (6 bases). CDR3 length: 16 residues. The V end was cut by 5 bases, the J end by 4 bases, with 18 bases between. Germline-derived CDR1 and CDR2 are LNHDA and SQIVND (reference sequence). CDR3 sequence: CASSGGNRVSYNEQFF. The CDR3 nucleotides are TGTGCCAGTAGTGGCGGAAACAGGGTCTCTTACAATGAGCAGTTCTTC.